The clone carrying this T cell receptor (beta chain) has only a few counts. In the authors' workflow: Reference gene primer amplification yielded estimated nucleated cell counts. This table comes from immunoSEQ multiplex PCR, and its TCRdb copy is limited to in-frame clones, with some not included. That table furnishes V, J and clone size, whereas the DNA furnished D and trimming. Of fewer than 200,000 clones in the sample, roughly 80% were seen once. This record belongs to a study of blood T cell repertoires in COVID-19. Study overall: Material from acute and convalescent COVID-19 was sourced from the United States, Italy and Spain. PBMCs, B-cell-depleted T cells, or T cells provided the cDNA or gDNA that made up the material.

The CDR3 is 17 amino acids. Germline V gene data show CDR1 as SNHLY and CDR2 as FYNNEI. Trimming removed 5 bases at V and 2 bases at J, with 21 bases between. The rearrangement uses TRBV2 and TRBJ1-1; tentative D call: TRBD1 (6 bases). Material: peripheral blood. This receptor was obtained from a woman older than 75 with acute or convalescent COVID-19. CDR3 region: CASSTPSSPTGNTEAFF. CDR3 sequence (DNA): TGTGCCAGCAGTACGCCCTCAAGCCCGACAGGTAACACTGAAGCTTTCTTT.